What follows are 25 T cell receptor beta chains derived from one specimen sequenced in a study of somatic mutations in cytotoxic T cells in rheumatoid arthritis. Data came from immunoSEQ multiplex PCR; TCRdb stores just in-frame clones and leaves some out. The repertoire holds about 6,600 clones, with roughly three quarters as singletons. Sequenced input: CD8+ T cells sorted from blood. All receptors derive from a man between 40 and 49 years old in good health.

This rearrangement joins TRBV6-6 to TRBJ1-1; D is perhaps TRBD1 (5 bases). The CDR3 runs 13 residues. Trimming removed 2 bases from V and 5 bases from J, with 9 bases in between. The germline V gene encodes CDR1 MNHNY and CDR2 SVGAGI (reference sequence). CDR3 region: CASSYTTGTEAFF. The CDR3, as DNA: TGTGCCAGCAGTTACACAACAGGAACTGAAGCTTTCTTT.

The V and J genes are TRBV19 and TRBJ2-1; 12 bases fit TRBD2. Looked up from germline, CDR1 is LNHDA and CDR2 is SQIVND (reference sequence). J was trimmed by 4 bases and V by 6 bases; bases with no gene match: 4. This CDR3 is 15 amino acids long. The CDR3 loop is CASSPSGGGYNEQFF. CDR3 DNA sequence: TGTGCCAGTAGCCCTAGCGGGGGGGGTTACAATGAGCAGTTCTTC.

CDR3: CASSSPGQGYYGYTF. CDR3 nucleotides: TGTGCCAGCAGTTCCCCGGGACAGGGCTACTATGGCTACACCTTC. The rearrangement links TRBV28 to TRBJ1-2, with 9 bases matching TRBD1. CDR3 length: 15 residues. The germline gives CDR1 MDHEN, CDR2 SYDVKM. After removal of 4 bases from V and 3 bases from J, the junction contained 6 bases not matched to a gene.

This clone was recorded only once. The CDR3 reads CASSLLATGGYEQYF. The CDR3 DNA reads TGTGCCAGCAGTTTATTGGCGACAGGGGGCTATGAGCAGTATTTT. The chain has TRBV27 and TRBJ2-3; 10 bases agree with TRBD1. V dropped 1 base and J dropped 11; count of bases not matched to a gene: 9. Germline loops: CDR1 MNHEY, CDR2 SMNVEV (reference sequence). The CDR3 runs to 15 residues.

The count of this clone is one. The CDR3 nucleotides are TGTGCCAGCAGCTTTGTAACAGGGCCCCTCTATGGCTACACCTTC. It is translated as CASSFVTGPLYGYTF. The chain links TRBV13 to TRBJ1-2; maybe TRBD1 (6 bases). Trimming cost V 3 bases and J 4 bases, with 15 bases left between them. This CDR3 spans 15 amino acids. Per germline, CDR1 PRHDT and CDR2 FYEKMQ (reference sequence).

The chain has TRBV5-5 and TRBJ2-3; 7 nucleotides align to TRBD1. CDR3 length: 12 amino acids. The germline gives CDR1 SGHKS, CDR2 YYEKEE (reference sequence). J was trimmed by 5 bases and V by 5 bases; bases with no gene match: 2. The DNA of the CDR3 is TGTGCCAGCAGTCACAGGGGAGATACGCAGTATTTT. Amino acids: CASSHRGDTQYF.

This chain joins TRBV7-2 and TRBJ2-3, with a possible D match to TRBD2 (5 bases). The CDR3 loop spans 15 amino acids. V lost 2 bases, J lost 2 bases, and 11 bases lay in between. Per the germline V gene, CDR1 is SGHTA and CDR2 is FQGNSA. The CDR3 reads CASSLWTLTTDTQYF. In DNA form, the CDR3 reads TGTGCCAGCAGCTTATGGACTCTAACCACAGATACGCAGTATTTT.

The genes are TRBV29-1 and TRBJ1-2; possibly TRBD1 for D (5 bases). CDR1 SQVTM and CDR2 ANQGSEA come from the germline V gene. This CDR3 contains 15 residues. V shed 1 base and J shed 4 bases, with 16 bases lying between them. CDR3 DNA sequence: TGCAGCGTTGAAGGGAACCGGCTCGGGGGCTATGGCTACACCTTC. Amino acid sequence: CSVEGNRLGGYGYTF.

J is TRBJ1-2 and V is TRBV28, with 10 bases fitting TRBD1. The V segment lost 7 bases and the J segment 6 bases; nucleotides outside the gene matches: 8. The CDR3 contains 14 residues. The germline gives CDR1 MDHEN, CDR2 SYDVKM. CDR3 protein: CASTPTGTGDGYTF. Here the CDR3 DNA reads TGTGCCAGCACCCCTACAGGGACAGGGGATGGCTACACCTTC.

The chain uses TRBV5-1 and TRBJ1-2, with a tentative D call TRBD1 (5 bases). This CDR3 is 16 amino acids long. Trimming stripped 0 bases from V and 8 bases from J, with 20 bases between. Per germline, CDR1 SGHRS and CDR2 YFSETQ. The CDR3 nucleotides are TGCGCCAGCAGCTTGGCCTTTGAGACAGCGACTAAGGGCTACACCTTC. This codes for CASSLAFETATKGYTF.

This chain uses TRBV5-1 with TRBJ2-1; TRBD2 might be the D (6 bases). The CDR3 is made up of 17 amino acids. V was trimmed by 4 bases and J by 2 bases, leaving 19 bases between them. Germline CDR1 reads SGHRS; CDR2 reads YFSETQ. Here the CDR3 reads CASSLRASGDPYNEQFF. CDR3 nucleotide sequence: TGCGCCAGCAGCCTACGCGCGTCGGGGGACCCCTACAATGAGCAGTTCTTC.

The CDR3 sequence: CASSVGGGNTGELFF. Here the CDR3 DNA reads TGTGCCAGCAGCGTGGGGGGCGGAAACACCGGGGAGCTGTTTTTT. The chain carries TRBV9 and TRBJ2-2; the D call may be TRBD1 or TRBD2 (6 bases each). CDR1 and CDR2 from the germline V gene are SGDLS and YYNGEE. The V end was cut by 2 bases, the J end by 2 bases, with 10 bases between. This CDR3 is 15 amino acids long.

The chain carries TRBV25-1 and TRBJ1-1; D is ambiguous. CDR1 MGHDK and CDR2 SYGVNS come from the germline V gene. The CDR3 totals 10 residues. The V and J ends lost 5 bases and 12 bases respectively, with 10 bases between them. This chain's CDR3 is CASSLGRTFF. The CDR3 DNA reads TGTGCCAGCAGTTTAGGGCGAACTTTCTTT.

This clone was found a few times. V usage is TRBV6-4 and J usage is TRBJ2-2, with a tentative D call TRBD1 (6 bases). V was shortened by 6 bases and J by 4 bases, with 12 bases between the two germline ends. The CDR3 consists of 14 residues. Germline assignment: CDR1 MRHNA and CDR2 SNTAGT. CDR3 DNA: TGTGCCAGCAGCGTAACAGGGAGCACCGGGGAGCTGTTTTTT. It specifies CASSVTGSTGELFF.

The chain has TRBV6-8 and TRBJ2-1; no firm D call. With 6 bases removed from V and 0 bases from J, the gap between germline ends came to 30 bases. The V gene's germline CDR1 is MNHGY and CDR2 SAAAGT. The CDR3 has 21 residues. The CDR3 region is CASSPIKSREGSASSYNEQFF. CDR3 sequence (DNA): TGTGCCAGCAGCCCTATAAAATCAAGGGAAGGTTCCGCGAGCTCCTACAATGAGCAGTTCTTC.

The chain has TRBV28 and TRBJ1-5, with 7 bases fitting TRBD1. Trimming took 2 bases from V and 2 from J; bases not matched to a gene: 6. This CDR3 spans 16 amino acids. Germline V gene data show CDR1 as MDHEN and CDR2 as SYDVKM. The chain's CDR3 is CASSLLIDRGNQPQHF. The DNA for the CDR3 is TGTGCCAGCAGTTTACTAATCGACAGGGGCAATCAGCCCCAGCATTTT.

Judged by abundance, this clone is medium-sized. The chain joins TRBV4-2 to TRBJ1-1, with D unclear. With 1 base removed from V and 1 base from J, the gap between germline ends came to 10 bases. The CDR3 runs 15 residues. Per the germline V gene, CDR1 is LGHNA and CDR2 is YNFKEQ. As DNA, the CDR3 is TGTGCCAGCAGCCAAGTTATTGCAGGGAACACTGAAGCTTTCTTT. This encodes CASSQVIAGNTEAFF.

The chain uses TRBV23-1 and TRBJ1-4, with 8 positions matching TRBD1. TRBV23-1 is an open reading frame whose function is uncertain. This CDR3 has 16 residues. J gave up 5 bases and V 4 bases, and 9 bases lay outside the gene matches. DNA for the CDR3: TGCGCCAGCAGTCCTATCGGACAGGGACAGAATGAAAAACTGTTTTTT. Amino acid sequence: CASSPIGQGQNEKLFF.

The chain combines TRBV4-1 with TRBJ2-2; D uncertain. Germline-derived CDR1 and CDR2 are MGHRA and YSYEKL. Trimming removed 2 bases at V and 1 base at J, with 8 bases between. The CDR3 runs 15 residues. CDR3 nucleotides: TGCGCCAGCAGCCAATTTTTCCAGAACACCGGGGAGCTGTTTTTT. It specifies CASSQFFQNTGELFF.

The CDR3 DNA follows: TGTGCCAGCATGCTGAGTCGCTCCTATAATTCACCCCTCCACTTT. Translation gives CASMLSRSYNSPLHF. The chain uses TRBV6-1 and TRBJ1-6; no clear D gene. The CDR3 extends over 15 amino acids. V was trimmed by 7 bases and J by 0 bases, leaving 10 bases between them. From germline, CDR1 is MNHNS and CDR2 SASEGT.

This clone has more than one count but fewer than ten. In DNA form, the CDR3 reads TGTGCCAGCAGCTTAAACCAGGGTGACTACACCTTC. This sequence encodes CASSLNQGDYTF. The J gene is TRBJ1-2, the V gene TRBV7-3, with D tentatively TRBD1 (5 bases). The CDR3 runs 12 residues. CDR1 is SGHTA, CDR2 FQGTGA, per germline. V was trimmed by 1 base and J by 10 bases, leaving 10 bases between them.

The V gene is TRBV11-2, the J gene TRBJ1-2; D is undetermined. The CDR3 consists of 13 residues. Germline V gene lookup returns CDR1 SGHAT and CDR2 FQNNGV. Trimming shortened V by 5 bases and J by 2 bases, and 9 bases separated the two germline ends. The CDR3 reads CASSPSPNYGYTF. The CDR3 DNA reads TGTGCCAGCAGCCCATCACCCAACTATGGCTACACCTTC.

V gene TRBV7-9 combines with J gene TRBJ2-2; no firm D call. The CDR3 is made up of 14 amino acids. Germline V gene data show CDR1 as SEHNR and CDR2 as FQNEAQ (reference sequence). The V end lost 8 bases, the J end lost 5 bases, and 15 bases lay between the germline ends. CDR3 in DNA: TGTGCCAGCTGCCCGGTTGTGGGAACCGGGGAGCTGTTTTTT. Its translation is CASCPVVGTGELFF.

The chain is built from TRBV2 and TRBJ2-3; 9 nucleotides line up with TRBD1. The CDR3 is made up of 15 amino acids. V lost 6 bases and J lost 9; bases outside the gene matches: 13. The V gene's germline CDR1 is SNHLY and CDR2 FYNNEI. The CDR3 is CASSWDRAGMRTQYF. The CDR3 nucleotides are TGTGCCAGCAGCTGGGACAGGGCTGGAATGCGCACGCAGTATTTT.

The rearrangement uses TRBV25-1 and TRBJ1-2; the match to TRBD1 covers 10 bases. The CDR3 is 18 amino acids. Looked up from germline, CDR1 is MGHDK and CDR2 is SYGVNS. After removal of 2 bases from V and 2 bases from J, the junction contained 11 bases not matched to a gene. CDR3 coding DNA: TGTGCCAGCAGTGAACCTGGGACAGGGGAAAGGGCCAACTATGGCTACACCTTC. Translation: CASSEPGTGERANYGYTF.